This T cell receptor (beta chain) appears in the sequencing data of a study of OX40 agonist ivuxolimab in advanced cancers. Study at large: Two patients with cutaneous melanoma and one with hepatocellular carcinoma, three in total, showed partial responses.

Sequencing was performed with immunoSEQ multiplex PCR; in TCRdb, only in-frame clones are kept and a portion is missing. The table has approximately 76,000 clones, over 75% seen once. Germline CDR1 and CDR2: MNHEY and SVGAGI. Germline trimming cut 2 bases from V and 3 bases from J; bases unmatched to any gene: 3. The CDR3 totals 15 residues. The specimen comprised CD4+ or CD8+ T cells sorted from blood, sampled in a trial of the OX40 agonist ivuxolimab. The chain couples TRBV6-5 to TRBJ2-3; TRBD2 aligns across 9 bases. This clonotype originated in an adult with an advanced solid tumor such as melanoma, head and neck, liver or kidney cancer. The CDR3 sequence: CASSYRLAGTDTQYF. For the CDR3, the DNA is TGTGCCAGCAGTTACAGGCTAGCGGGAACAGATACGCAGTATTTT.